A single sample gave rise to the 18 T cell receptor beta chains below, sequenced in a study of shared clonotypes between healthy human individuals. Repertoires were generated with immunoSEQ multiplex PCR, while TCRdb's copy carries only in-frame clones and drops some. In the table there are about 1.5 million clones, approximately 98% of which are singletons. Sequenced sample: naive CD4+ T cells sorted from blood. The subset here: CD45RA+ positively selected. These receptors originate from a man in his thirties or forties in good health.

This chain uses TRBV6-6 with TRBJ2-1, with 7 bases fitting TRBD2. This CDR3 has 14 amino acids. Germline V gene lookup returns CDR1 MNHNY and CDR2 SVGAGI (reference sequence). Trimming at V came to 2 bases and at J to 5 bases, leaving 3 bases not matched to a gene. The CDR3 bases are TGTGCCAGCAGTTACACGGGACTAAACAATGAGCAGTTCTTC. It translates to CASSYTGLNNEQFF.

The chain employs TRBV5-1 and TRBJ1-1; 8 positions agree with TRBD1. CDR1 is SGHRS and CDR2 is YFSETQ in the germline V gene. This CDR3 spans 17 amino acids. V gave up 3 bases and J gave up 1 base; unmatched junction bases: 11. The CDR3 nucleotides read TGCGCCAGCAGCTCGCGACAGGGGCAACTCCCGAACACTGAAGCTTTCTTT. As protein: CASSSRQGQLPNTEAFF.

The chain combines TRBV2 with TRBJ2-1, with D possibly matching TRBD1 (6 bases). The CDR3 consists of 14 residues. The ends were cut back, 6 bases at V and 11 bases at J, with 20 bases in the middle. Germline V lookup: CDR1 SNHLY, CDR2 FYNNEI. Here the CDR3 reads CASSDTHRVPQQFF. In DNA, the CDR3 is TGTGCCAGCAGCGATACTCACAGGGTTCCACAGCAGTTCTTC.

The V and J genes are TRBV5-1 and TRBJ1-4; the D gene is possibly TRBD1 (5 bases). Deletions cut 7 bases from V and 7 bases from J, with 17 bases between. The CDR3 contains 14 residues. Germline CDR1 reads SGHRS; CDR2 reads YFSETQ. This CDR3 reads CASGRRGPGEKLFF. The CDR3 DNA is TGCGCCAGCGGGAGGAGGGGTCCTGGTGAAAAACTGTTTTTT.

Written as DNA, the CDR3 is TGTGCCTGGAATAGCGGGAGGGCCCAAGATACGCAGTATTTT. As protein: CAWNSGRAQDTQYF. V usage is TRBV30 and J usage is TRBJ2-3; 11 nucleotides line up with TRBD2. CDR3 length: 14 residues. The junction had 5 bases not matched to a gene; V was cut back by 4 bases and J by 5 bases. Germline assignment: CDR1 GTSNPN and CDR2 SVGIG (reference sequence).

This clone was found once. V gene TRBV18 combines with J gene TRBJ2-2; TRBD2 is a possible D gene (6 bases). Germline values: CDR1 KGHSH, CDR2 LQKENI. Deletions cut 4 bases from V and 5 bases from J, with 26 bases between. The CDR3 covers 19 residues. CDR3 in DNA: TGTGCCAGCTCACAAGCCATTCCGGGACTCGGAGTGGAAACCGGGGAGCTGTTTTTT. Protein: CASSQAIPGLGVETGELFF.

The V call is TRBV6-1, the J call TRBJ1-2, with D possibly being TRBD1 (5 bases). With 5 bases removed from V and 4 bases from J, the gap between germline ends came to 17 bases. There are 15 residues in the CDR3. Per germline, CDR1 MNHNS and CDR2 SASEGT. CDR3 protein: CASSSGTALVYGYTF. In nucleotides, the CDR3 is TGTGCCAGCAGTTCCGGGACCGCTCTGGTCTATGGCTACACCTTC.

The rearrangement uses TRBV5-1 and TRBJ1-1; no firm D call. Trimming left V 4 bases short and J 1 base short, with 17 bases between. This CDR3 has 16 residues. Germline V gene lookup returns CDR1 SGHRS and CDR2 YFSETQ. Here the CDR3 reads CASSLSPLGPNTEAFF. CDR3 DNA: TGCGCCAGCAGCCTTTCGCCTTTGGGCCCGAACACTGAAGCTTTCTTT.

This clone was seen only once. Here the CDR3 reads CASSPGLMNSYNEQFF. CDR3 DNA: TGCGCCAGCAGCCCGGGACTGATGAACTCCTACAATGAGCAGTTCTTC. The J gene is TRBJ2-1, the V gene TRBV5-1, with D possibly TRBD2 on 6 matching bases. Trimming left V 4 bases short and J 0 bases short, with 14 bases between. CDR3 length equals 16 residues. CDR1 and CDR2 (germline): SGHRS, YFSETQ.

J is TRBJ2-7 and V is TRBV9; D may be TRBD1 (6 bases). CDR1 is SGDLS and CDR2 is YYNGEE in the germline V gene. This CDR3 region has 14 residues. V lost 0 bases and J lost 2, with 9 bases in between. CDR3 loop: CASSVGTAPYEQYF. Here the CDR3 DNA reads TGTGCCAGCAGCGTAGGGACAGCTCCCTACGAGCAGTACTTC.

J is TRBJ2-7 and V is TRBV7-2; 13 bases are shared with TRBD2. Germline V gene data show CDR1 as SGHTA and CDR2 as FQGNSA. The V gene end was trimmed by 3 bases and the J gene end by 5 bases; junction bases not matched to a gene: 7. This CDR3 region has 16 residues. CDR3 nucleotides: TGTGCCAGCAGCTTTAGCGGGACTAGCGGGATCCACGAGCAGTACTTC. It codes for CASSFSGTSGIHEQYF.

The chain uses TRBV6-5 and TRBJ2-1; no firm D call. CDR1 and CDR2 from the germline V gene are MNHEY and SVGAGI. This CDR3 is 12 amino acids long. Trimming shortened V by 8 bases and J by 0 bases, and 5 bases separated the two germline ends. The DNA of the CDR3 is TGTGCCAGCGCAAGCTCCTACAATGAGCAGTTCTTC. This codes for CASASSYNEQFF.

The chain couples TRBV6-1 to TRBJ2-7; D unclear. The CDR3 is 13 residues long. The V gene's germline CDR1 is MNHNS and CDR2 SASEGT. The ends were cut back, 1 base at V and 7 bases at J, with 11 bases in the middle. CDR3 amino acids: CASSEVLAVEQYF. The CDR3 DNA reads TGTGCCAGCAGTGAAGTGCTCGCGGTTGAGCAGTACTTC.

The chain has TRBV29-1 and TRBJ1-2, with a weak D call TRBD1 (6 bases). This CDR3 is 14 amino acids long. Trimming shortened V by 3 bases and J by 0 bases, and 11 bases separated the two germline ends. Germline V gene data show CDR1 as SQVTM and CDR2 as ANQGSEA. The CDR3, as DNA: TGCAGCGTTGAGTTACAGGGTTCTAACTATGGCTACACCTTC. It codes for CSVELQGSNYGYTF.

The V and J genes are TRBV6-6 and TRBJ1-5; possibly TRBD1 for D (6 bases). Trimming took off 2 bases at V and 0 bases at J, with 8 bases between the two ends. The CDR3 extends over 15 amino acids. CDR1 MNHNY and CDR2 SVGAGI come from the germline V gene (reference sequence). CDR3 sequence: CASSYGTPSNQPQHF. CDR3 bases: TGTGCCAGCAGTTACGGGACACCTAGCAATCAGCCCCAGCATTTT.

This clone was detected only once. J is TRBJ2-7 and V is TRBV5-1; 7 positions match TRBD2. There are 16 residues in the CDR3. Germline values: CDR1 SGHRS, CDR2 YFSETQ. Trimming cost V 6 bases and J 4 bases; bases outside gene matches: 16. Here the CDR3 DNA reads TGCGCCAGCAACCCGATCCGCGGCAGGGAGGGTTACGAGCAGTACTTC. This gives the protein CASNPIRGREGYEQYF.

The gene calls are TRBV25-1 and TRBJ2-1, with TRBD2 matching 10 bases. V shed 6 bases and J 3 bases; nucleotides not matched to a gene: 8. Germline V lookup: CDR1 MGHDK, CDR2 SYGVNS. This CDR3 has 16 amino acids. The CDR3 loop reads CASSLWASGSYNEQFF. In nucleotides, the CDR3 is TGTGCCAGCAGCCTATGGGCTAGCGGGAGCTACAATGAGCAGTTCTTC. Full variable domain (rest looked up from reference TRBV25-1 and TRBJ2-1): EADIYQTPRYLVIGTGKKITLECSQTMGHDKMYWYQQDPGMELHLIHYSYGVNSTEKGDLSSESTVSRIRTEHFPLTLESARPSHTSQYLCASSLWASGSYNEQFFGPGTRLTVL.

The V and J genes are TRBV6-5 and TRBJ2-7, with 11 bases matching TRBD2. The CDR3 consists of 16 residues. The germline V gene has CDR1 MNHEY and CDR2 SVGAGI. V lost 0 bases and J lost 3; bases outside the gene matches: 4. The CDR3 loop is CASSYSSGTSGYEQYF. CDR3 in DNA: TGTGCCAGCAGTTACTCTTCTGGGACTAGCGGCTACGAGCAGTACTTC.